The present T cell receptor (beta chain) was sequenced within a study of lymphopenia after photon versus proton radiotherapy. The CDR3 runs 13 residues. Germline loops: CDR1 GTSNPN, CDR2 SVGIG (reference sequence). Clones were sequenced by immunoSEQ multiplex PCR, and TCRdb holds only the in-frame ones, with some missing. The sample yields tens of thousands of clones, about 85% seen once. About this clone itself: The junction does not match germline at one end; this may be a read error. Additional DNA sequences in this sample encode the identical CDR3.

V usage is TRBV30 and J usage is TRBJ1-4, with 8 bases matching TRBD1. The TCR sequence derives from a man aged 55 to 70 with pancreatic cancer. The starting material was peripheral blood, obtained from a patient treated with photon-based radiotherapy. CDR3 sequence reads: CACPGTGNEKLFF. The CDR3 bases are TGTGCCTGTCCCGGGACAGGTAATGAAAAACTATTTTTT.